A selection of T cell receptor beta chains follows, all from one sample in a study of technical replicates of blood from several donors. Libraries were prepared by immunoSEQ multiplex PCR; TCRdb keeps only in-frame clonotypes and omits some of them. The sample comprises some 89,000 clones, approximately 94% of which are singletons, and about 0.35% rests with the top ten. The sample was T cells isolated from PBMCs. These receptors were collected from a human donor in good health. Each CDR3 is given with its conserved first and last residue. D genes are given only for firm matches. Where a row states a size, it is once, few, many or the class of an expanded clone; other rows omit it.

TRBJ1-1	TRBD1	TRBV5-1	-	CASSPPGQVTGPYEAFF	TGCGCCAGCAGCCCTCCGGGACAGGTAACCGGCCCCTATGAAGCTTTCTTT
TRBJ2-1	-	TRBV13	-	CASSLSGPYNEQFF	TGTGCCAGCAGCTTGAGCGGGCCCTACAATGAGCAGTTCTTC
TRBJ1-3	-	TRBV11-2	-	CASSLFGAPSGNTIYF	TGTGCCAGCAGCTTATTCGGAGCACCATCTGGAAACACCATATATTTT
TRBJ2-1	TRBD2	TRBV27	-	CASSPTRVAGGPNEQFF	TGTGCCAGCAGTCCGACCCGGGTAGCGGGGGGCCCCAATGAGCAGTTCTTC
TRBJ2-1	TRBD2	TRBV9	-	CASSVSSGGYNEQFF	TGTGCCAGCAGCGTATCTAGCGGGGGCTACAATGAGCAGTTCTTC
TRBJ2-1	TRBD2	TRBV7-2	-	CASSLVGSGSSYNEQFF	TGTGCCAGCAGCTTAGTCGGTAGCGGGAGCTCCTACAATGAGCAGTTCTTC
TRBJ2-3	TRBD2	TRBV19	-	CASSSLAGEDTQYF	TGTGCCAGTAGTTCGCTAGCGGGAGAGGATACGCAGTATTTT
TRBJ2-2	TRBD1	TRBV4-3	-	CASGTAYGVYTGELFF	TGCGCCAGCGGGACAGCTTACGGGGTTTACACCGGGGAGCTGTTTTTT
TRBJ1-3	-	TRBV6-1	once	CASSGLQGQGNTIYF	TGTGCCAGCAGTGGACTGCAGGGGCAAGGAAACACCATATATTTT
TRBJ2-1	TRBD2	TRBV2	-	CASSDLETSGRYNEQFF	TGTGCCAGCAGTGATCTTGAGACTAGCGGACGCTACAATGAGCAGTTCTTC
TRBJ2-1	-	TRBV5-1	-	CASSLDRNEQFF	TGCGCCAGCAGCCTCGACAGGAATGAGCAGTTCTTC
TRBJ2-1	-	TRBV29-1	-	CSVVFRGNEQFF	TGCAGCGTTGTATTTCGGGGGAATGAGCAGTTCTTC
TRBJ1-1	TRBD1	TRBV9	-	CASSVQDRYSAFF	TGTGCCAGCAGCGTCCAGGACAGGTACTCGGCTTTCTTT
TRBJ1-3	-	TRBV7-8	-	CASSGRGTGSGNTIYF	TGTGCCAGCAGCGGAAGGGGAACAGGCTCTGGAAACACCATATATTTT